Following are 14 T cell receptor beta chains from one sample sequenced in a study of beta chain features in type 1 diabetes. These TCRs' antigens remain unknown. Findings and caveats of the study: All four CD4+ subsets of Type 1 diabetes patients contained TCRB CDR3s that were moderately but significantly shorter.

Of the isolated RNA, all was reverse transcribed, and so the sequenced material was expressed TCRB transcripts. TCRdb's copy holds only in-frame clones and misses some; the assay was immunoSEQ multiplex PCR. In the table there are approximately 160,000 clones, almost 65% of which are singletons. Sequencing was done on a sample of naive CD4+ T cells from blood. These receptor sequences come from a man between 25 and 39 years old with type 1 diabetes.

The chain joins TRBV4-3 to TRBJ2-5, with D uncertain. The CDR3 extends over 15 amino acids. The V end was cut by 2 bases, the J end by 1 base, with 11 bases between. Per germline, CDR1 LGHNA and CDR2 YSLEER. The CDR3 nucleotides are TGCGCCAGCAGCCAACACCGACGGTTCCAAGAGACCCAGTACTTC. Residues: CASSQHRRFQETQYF.

The count of this clone is one. This chain uses TRBV23-1 with TRBJ1-2; 7 bases agree with TRBD1. TRBV23-1 is designated an ORF whose function remains uncertain. The V segment lost 8 bases and the J segment 6 bases; nucleotides outside the gene matches: 9. This CDR3 is 13 amino acids long. CDR3 nucleotides: TGCGCCAGCCCCGTGGAGAGGGGGCATGGCTACACCTTC. Translating it yields CASPVERGHGYTF.

This rearrangement joins TRBV14 to TRBJ2-1; either TRBD1 or TRBD2 may supply D (5 bases each). V lost 4 bases and J lost 2, with 9 bases in between. Germline CDR1 reads SGHDN; CDR2 reads FVKESK. The CDR3 loop spans 14 amino acids. CDR3 protein: CASSLWGTYNEQFF. The CDR3 DNA follows: TGTGCCAGCAGCCTTTGGGGGACCTACAATGAGCAGTTCTTC.

The chain joins TRBV7-8 to TRBJ1-5, with D unresolved. V shed 5 bases and J shed 2 bases, with 10 bases lying between them. Germline CDR1 is SGHVS and CDR2 is FQNEAQ. The CDR3 is 14 residues long. Here the CDR3 DNA reads TGTGCCAGCAGCGGAGTTAGAGGCAATCAGCCCCAGCATTTT. This gives the protein CASSGVRGNQPQHF.

The gene calls are TRBV29-1 and TRBJ2-5; possible D gene TRBD2, 6 bases. The J call may be faulty, since TRBJ2-7 better matches the DNA end. The CDR3 is made up of 13 amino acids. The V gene's germline CDR1 is SQVTM and CDR2 ANQGSEA. Written as DNA, the CDR3 is TGCAGCGTTGAAGGTCGGGGGACCCACGAGCAGTACTTC. Translating gives CSVEGRGTHEQYF.

This clone occurred a few times. The J gene is TRBJ1-4, the V gene TRBV25-1, with D perhaps matching TRBD1 (6 bases). CDR1 MGHDK and CDR2 SYGVNS come from the germline V gene. The CDR3 has 15 amino acids. The V end was cut by 4 bases, the J end by 5 bases, with 14 bases between. Written as DNA, the CDR3 is TGTGCCAGCAGTGCACCGGGACATCCAAATGAAAAACTGTTTTTT. This sequence encodes CASSAPGHPNEKLFF.

This clone was counted only a few times. V is TRBV29-1 and J is TRBJ2-3, with 7 bases identical to TRBD2. Germline V CDR1 and CDR2: SQVTM, ANQGSEA. V was clipped by 6 bases and J by 0 bases; unmatched bases: 15. This CDR3 region has 17 residues. The CDR3 region is CSVKQFLGGGSTDTQYF. CDR3 sequence (DNA): TGCAGCGTCAAGCAGTTTTTAGGCGGGGGTAGCACAGATACGCAGTATTTT.

The chain has TRBV7-2 and TRBJ2-3, with 14 bases fitting TRBD2. The length of the CDR3 is 16 residues. CDR1 and CDR2 from the germline V gene are SGHTA and FQGNSA. Trimming at V came to 1 base and at J to 3 bases, leaving 0 bases not matched to a gene. CDR3: CASSLGTSGGTDTQYF. The DNA of the CDR3 is TGTGCCAGCAGCTTAGGGACTAGCGGGGGGACAGATACGCAGTATTTT.

With respect to this clone: Here the CDR3 omits its conserved ending phenylalanine or tryptophan, so a read error is the likely source. The DNA is omitted, as the CDR3 cannot be located on it reliably, and the CDR3 follows TCRdb's listing. The gene calls are TRBV23-1 and TRBJ1-1; the D call of TRBD1 is as the table states it, not checked on the DNA. TRBV23-1 is assigned to the ORF class and has an uncertain function. The length of the CDR3 is 11 amino acids, counting both ends. CDR3 loop: CASSQREPGRG.

This clone turned up a few times. The chain recombines TRBV7-2 with TRBJ2-3, with D perhaps matching TRBD2 (5 bases). The CDR3 contains 15 residues. Germline loops: CDR1 SGHTA, CDR2 FQGNSA. V was clipped by 3 bases and J by 8 bases, with 18 bases between them. CDR3 sequence: CASSFLSGDHVTQYF. CDR3 nucleotides: TGTGCCAGCAGCTTCCTCAGCGGCGATCACGTTACGCAGTATTTT.

V and J are TRBV30 and TRBJ2-7, with D unclear. The CDR3 is made up of 11 amino acids. The V end lost 4 bases, the J end lost 5 bases, and 9 bases lay between the germline ends. The V gene's germline CDR1 is GTSNPN and CDR2 SVGIG (reference sequence). This chain's CDR3 is CAWTDRHEQYF. The CDR3 nucleotides are TGTGCCTGGACGGACCGCCACGAGCAGTACTTC.

J is TRBJ2-1 and V is TRBV20-1; D gene unclear. Germline loops: CDR1 DFQATT, CDR2 SNEGSKA (reference sequence). The CDR3 is 11 residues long. Trimming removed 7 bases at V and 6 bases at J, with 10 bases between. CDR3 sequence: CSGKLGNEQFF. The CDR3 nucleotides are TGCAGTGGAAAATTGGGCAATGAGCAGTTCTTC.

The chain has TRBV27 and TRBJ2-3; D is uncertain. Germline CDR1 and CDR2: MNHEY and SMNVEV (reference sequence). The CDR3 extends over 14 amino acids. Deletions cut 7 bases from V and 3 bases from J, with 14 bases between. The CDR3, as DNA: TGTGCCAGCACCACGGATCAAGGAACAGATACGCAGTATTTT. It is translated as CASTTDQGTDTQYF.

The CDR3 sequence is CASSLRQGDEKLFF. CDR3 nucleotide sequence: TGTGCCAGCAGCTTAAGACAGGGCGACGAAAAACTGTTTTTT. The chain couples TRBV7-9 to TRBJ1-4, with 7 bases matching TRBD1. The germline gives CDR1 SEHNR, CDR2 FQNEAQ (reference sequence). The CDR3 extends over 14 amino acids. V shed 2 bases, J shed 8 bases, and the junction held 5 bases outside the gene matches.